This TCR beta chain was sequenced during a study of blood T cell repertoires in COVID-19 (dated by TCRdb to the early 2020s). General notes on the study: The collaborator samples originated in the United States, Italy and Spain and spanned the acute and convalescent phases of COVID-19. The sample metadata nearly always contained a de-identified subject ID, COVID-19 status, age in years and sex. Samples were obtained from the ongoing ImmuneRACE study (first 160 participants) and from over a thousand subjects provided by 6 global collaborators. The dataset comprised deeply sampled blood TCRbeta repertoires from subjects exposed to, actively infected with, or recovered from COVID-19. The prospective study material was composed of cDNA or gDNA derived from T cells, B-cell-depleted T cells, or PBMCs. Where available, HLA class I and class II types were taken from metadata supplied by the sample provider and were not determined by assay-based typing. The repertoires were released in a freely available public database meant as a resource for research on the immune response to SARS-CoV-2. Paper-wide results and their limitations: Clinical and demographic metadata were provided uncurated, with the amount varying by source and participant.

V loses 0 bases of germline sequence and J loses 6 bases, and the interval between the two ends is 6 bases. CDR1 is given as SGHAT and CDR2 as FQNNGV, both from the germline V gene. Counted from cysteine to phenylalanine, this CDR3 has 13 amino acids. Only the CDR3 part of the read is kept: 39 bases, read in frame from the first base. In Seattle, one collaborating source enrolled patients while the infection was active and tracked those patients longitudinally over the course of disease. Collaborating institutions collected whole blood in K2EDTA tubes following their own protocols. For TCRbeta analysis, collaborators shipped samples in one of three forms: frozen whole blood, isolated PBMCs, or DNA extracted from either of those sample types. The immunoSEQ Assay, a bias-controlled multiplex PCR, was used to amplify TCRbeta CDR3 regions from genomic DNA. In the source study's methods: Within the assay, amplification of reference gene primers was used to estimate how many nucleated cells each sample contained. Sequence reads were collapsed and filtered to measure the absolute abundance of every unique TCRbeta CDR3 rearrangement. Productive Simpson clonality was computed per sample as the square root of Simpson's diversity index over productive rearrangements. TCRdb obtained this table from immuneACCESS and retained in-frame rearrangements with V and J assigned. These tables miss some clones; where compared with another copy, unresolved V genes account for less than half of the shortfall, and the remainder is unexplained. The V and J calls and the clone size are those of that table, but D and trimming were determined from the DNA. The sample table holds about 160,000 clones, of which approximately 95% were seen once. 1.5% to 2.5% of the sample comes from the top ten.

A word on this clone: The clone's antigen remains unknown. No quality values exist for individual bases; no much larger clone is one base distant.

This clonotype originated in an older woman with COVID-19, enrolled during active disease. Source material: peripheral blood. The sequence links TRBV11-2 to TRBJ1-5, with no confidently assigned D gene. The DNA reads TGTGCCAGCAGCTTAGATCGTTCTCAGCCCCAGCATTTT. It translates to CASSLDRSQPQHF.